The 29 T cell receptor beta chains given below trace back to one sample, sequenced in a study of shared clonotypes between healthy human individuals (dated by TCRdb to the early 2020s). Library preparation used the immunoSEQ multiplex PCR assay. TCRdb retrieved this table from immuneACCESS and kept in-frame rearrangements only. Not all clones are present; in checked studies, unresolved V genes account for under half, and no reason is known for the remainder. Within this sample are millions of clones, with about 93% of them counted one time only. In total, the top ten clones hold about 1.5% of the sample. CD8 naive samples consisted of CD45RO-negative cells that were positively selected for CCR7, yielding a CD45RA+CCR7+ population without TemRA cells. Sequenced: naive CD8+ T cells from PBMCs. Explained via the paper, the cell subset or site label denotes: CD45RA+CCR7+. The receptors derive from a man younger than 35 in good health. Some clones in this sample may be carry-over from other donors' samples.

V and J are TRBV29-1 and TRBJ1-2, with D possibly matching TRBD1 (6 bases). Germline assignment: CDR1 SQVTM and CDR2 ANQGSEA. V was pared by 3 bases and J by 2 bases, with 13 bases between. There are 14 residues in the CDR3. CDR3 DNA sequence: TGCAGCGTTGATGGGGGGCTCCCGAACTATGGCTACACCTTC. This encodes CSVDGGLPNYGYTF.

J is TRBJ2-1 and V is TRBV2, with 11 nucleotides matching TRBD2. Germline V gene sequence: CDR1 SNHLY, CDR2 FYNNEI. V was pared by 6 bases and J by 4 bases, with 5 bases of the junction left unmatched. This CDR3 contains 15 residues. CDR3 nucleotide sequence: TGTGCCAGCAGGACCGGGACTAGCGGATACAATGAGCAGTTCTTC. The encoded protein is CASRTGTSGYNEQFF.

V and J are TRBV28 and TRBJ1-2; no reliable D call. Trimming left V 3 bases short and J 4 bases short, with 15 bases between. In germline, CDR1 is MDHEN, CDR2 SYDVKM. CDR3 length equals 15 residues. The CDR3 here is CASSFGMGHGYGYTF. CDR3 coding DNA: TGTGCCAGCAGTTTCGGTATGGGTCACGGCTATGGCTACACCTTC.

The chain recombines TRBV28 with TRBJ1-1, with 8 bases matching TRBD1. Trimming cost V 6 bases and J 4 bases; bases outside gene matches: 7. Germline V CDR1 and CDR2: MDHEN, SYDVKM. The CDR3 has 14 residues. The CDR3 spells CASRKGQASTEAFF. CDR3 DNA sequence: TGTGCCAGCAGGAAGGGACAGGCTTCCACTGAAGCTTTCTTT.

About this clone itself: The same CDR3 is also encoded by other DNA sequences in this sample. This rearrangement joins TRBV29-1 to TRBJ2-7; D might be TRBD2 (6 bases). Trimming cost V 2 bases and J 6 bases, with 8 bases left between them. CDR3 length: 11 amino acids. Germline-derived CDR1 and CDR2 are SQVTM and ANQGSEA. CDR3: CSVEWGLEQYF. Written as DNA, the CDR3 is TGCAGCGTTGAATGGGGACTCGAGCAGTACTTC.

V usage is TRBV30 and J usage is TRBJ1-2, with 8 nucleotides matching TRBD1. Germline trimming cut 1 base from V and 8 bases from J; bases unmatched to any gene: 6. Per the germline V gene, CDR1 is GTSNPN and CDR2 is SVGIG (reference sequence). The CDR3 is 13 residues long. The CDR3 DNA reads as TGTGCCTGGAGTGATACCGGGACAGGAGGCTACACCTTC. This translates into CAWSDTGTGGYTF.

CDR3 in amino acids: CASSQLSLTYEQYF. The CDR3 DNA sequence: TGTGCCAGCAGCCAACTCAGTCTTACCTACGAGCAGTACTTC. The rearrangement uses TRBV14 and TRBJ2-7; D is unclear. CDR3 length: 14 residues. Trimming took 2 bases from V and 2 from J, leaving 10 bases between them. Germline V gene data show CDR1 as SGHDN and CDR2 as FVKESK.

The chain uses TRBV7-7 and TRBJ1-1; D ambiguous. The ends were cut back, 1 base at V and 1 base at J, with 4 bases in the middle. CDR3 length: 13 residues. Germline lookup yields CDR1 SSHAT and CDR2 FNYEAQ (reference sequence). The CDR3 bases are TGTGCCAGCAGCTTAGACTCGAACACTGAAGCTTTCTTT. This gives the protein CASSLDSNTEAFF.

Concerning this clone itself: Other DNA variants within this sample encode the same CDR3. The chain recombines TRBV9 with TRBJ1-1, with unresolved D. V was clipped by 3 bases and J by 6 bases, with 6 bases between them. This CDR3 has 11 amino acids. Germline-derived CDR1 and CDR2 are SGDLS and YYNGEE. The CDR3 protein is CASSGGAEAFF. The CDR3 nucleotides are TGTGCCAGCAGCGGCGGCGCTGAAGCTTTCTTT.

V gene TRBV19 combines with J gene TRBJ2-6, with TRBD1 matching over 7 bases. This CDR3 spans 14 amino acids. V was clipped by 8 bases and J by 12 bases; unmatched bases: 13. Germline V lookup: CDR1 LNHDA, CDR2 SQIVND (reference sequence). CDR3 in DNA: TGTGCCAGTGCGACGGGACAGCTTCTCTCCGTCCTGACTTTC. Its translation is CASATGQLLSVLTF. The full variable domain, in which reference TRBV19 and TRBJ2-6 provide the parts outside the CDR3, is DGGITQSPKYLFRKEGQNVTLSCEQNLNHDAMYWYRQDPGQGLRLIYYSQIVNDFQKGDIAEGYSVSREKKESFPLTVTSAQKNPTAFYLCASATGQLLSVLTFGAGSRLTVL.

The CDR3 DNA sequence: TGTGCCAGCAGCAAGGGATTCGAGCAGTACTTC. It yields the protein CASSKGFEQYF. The V gene is TRBV14, the J gene TRBJ2-7; D is ambiguous. The V gene lost 5 bases and the J gene lost 6 bases, with 8 bases spanning the gap. CDR1 SGHDN and CDR2 FVKESK come from the germline V gene. This CDR3 has 11 residues.

J is TRBJ2-3 and V is TRBV28; D may be TRBD1 or TRBD2 (5 bases each). V lost 10 bases and J lost 1, with 15 bases in between. This CDR3 is 14 amino acids long. Germline V gene lookup returns CDR1 MDHEN and CDR2 SYDVKM. The CDR3 protein is CAIKERDRTDTQYF. The CDR3 DNA is TGTGCCATTAAAGAGAGGGACCGCACAGATACGCAGTATTTT.

The chain uses TRBV5-7 and TRBJ2-7; TRBD1 aligns across 11 bases. TRBV5-7 is known as an ORF, though its function is uncertain. The junction had 6 bases not matched to a gene; V was cut back by 5 bases and J by 2 bases. The CDR3 is made up of 15 amino acids. The CDR3 nucleotides read TGTGCCAGCAGATTCCGGGACAGGGGGACCTACGAGCAGTACTTC. Protein sequence: CASRFRDRGTYEQYF.

In its sample, this clone was seen a few times. The chain recombines TRBV25-1 with TRBJ1-1, with D possibly matching TRBD1 (5 bases). CDR3 length: 12 amino acids. Germline V lookup: CDR1 MGHDK, CDR2 SYGVNS. The V end lost 6 bases, the J end lost 10 bases, and 15 bases lay between the germline ends. The CDR3 region has the DNA TGTGCCAGCAGCTCCTTGGACACGAGAGCTTTCTTT. Encoded protein: CASSSLDTRAFF.

This chain connects TRBV6-5 to TRBJ2-7; D is ambiguous. This CDR3 comprises 15 residues. V was shortened by 0 bases and J by 3 bases, with 12 bases between the two germline ends. Germline loops: CDR1 MNHEY, CDR2 SVGAGI. The CDR3 DNA is TGTGCCAGCAGTTACTCGAAAAGGAACCACTACGAGCAGTACTTC. This sequence encodes CASSYSKRNHYEQYF.

In DNA form, the CDR3 reads TGTGCCAGCAGTTACTCGATACCCAAAACCGAAGCTTTCTTT. Its protein is CASSYSIPKTEAFF. V gene TRBV6-6 combines with J gene TRBJ1-1; D remains ambiguous. Trimming left V 0 bases short and J 8 bases short, with 13 bases between. There are 14 residues in the CDR3. From germline, CDR1 is MNHNY and CDR2 SVGAGI (reference sequence).

The count of this clone is one. CDR3 sequence reads: CASSVNRATEAFF. CDR3 in DNA: TGCGCCAGCAGTGTAAACCGAGCCACTGAAGCTTTCTTT. The V and J genes are TRBV10-2 and TRBJ1-1; the D is unclear. Trimming took 4 bases from V and 4 from J, leaving 10 bases between them. The length of the CDR3 is 13 residues. The germline CDR1 and CDR2 sequences are WSHSY and SAAADI.

The chain is built from TRBV7-3 and TRBJ2-7, with 7 bases that match TRBD2. Germline CDR1 and CDR2: SGHTA and FQGTGA. This CDR3 has 16 residues. After removal of 5 bases from V and 5 bases from J, the junction contained 15 bases not matched to a gene. The CDR3 region has the DNA TGTGCCAGCAGCCCTAACCCCGGGCGGGAGCTCCACGAGCAGTACTTC. Encoded protein: CASSPNPGRELHEQYF.

This chain joins TRBV5-4 and TRBJ2-7, with a tentative D call TRBD2 (5 bases). The CDR3 totals 14 residues. Germline V gives CDR1 SGHNT, CDR2 YYREEE (reference sequence). The V and J ends lost 2 bases and 5 bases respectively, with 14 bases between them. CDR3 residues: CASSFYGGTDEQYF. Here the CDR3 DNA reads TGTGCCAGCAGCTTCTATGGAGGTACCGACGAGCAGTACTTC.

The chain carries TRBV27 and TRBJ2-3; D is possibly TRBD2 (6 bases). V was cut by 0 bases and J by 6 bases, with 22 bases left in between. In germline, CDR1 is MNHEY, CDR2 SMNVEV (reference sequence). The CDR3 consists of 18 residues. CDR3 in DNA: TGTGCCAGCAGTTTATCGGAAGGAGCGGGTTGGGGATCGGATACGCAGTATTTT. This codes for CASSLSEGAGWGSDTQYF.

The V gene is TRBV7-2, the J gene TRBJ1-5; perhaps TRBD1 as D (5 bases). The ends were cut back, 3 bases at V and 4 bases at J, with 13 bases in the middle. Germline lookup yields CDR1 SGHTA and CDR2 FQGNSA. This CDR3 is 15 amino acids long. The DNA of the CDR3 is TGTGCCAGCAGCTTTGGGCCCGGGGGGAATCAGCCCCAGCATTTT. Translated, it gives CASSFGPGGNQPQHF.

The chain employs TRBV5-1 and TRBJ1-1, with TRBD1 identical over 8 bases. The CDR3 extends over 15 amino acids. The ends lost 4 bases at V and 2 bases at J; junction bases unmatched: 7. CDR1 and CDR2 (germline): SGHRS, YFSETQ. The CDR3 is CASSLSTGANTEAFF. In DNA form, the CDR3 reads TGCGCCAGCAGCCTATCGACAGGGGCTAACACTGAAGCTTTCTTT.

This sequence joins TRBV5-6 and TRBJ2-7; D ambiguous. Trimming removed 1 base from V and 7 bases from J, with 6 bases in between. Germline lookup yields CDR1 SGHDT and CDR2 YYEEEE. This CDR3 is 11 amino acids long. CDR3 nucleotides: TGTGCCAGCAGCTTGAGGGAAGAGCAGTACTTC. This gives the protein CASSLREEQYF.

The chain employs TRBV18 and TRBJ2-1; possibly TRBD2 for D (6 bases). The germline V gene has CDR1 KGHSH and CDR2 LQKENI. The germline V and J ends were trimmed by 1 base and 1 base, with 20 bases remaining between them. CDR3 length: 19 residues. The CDR3 DNA sequence: TGTGCCAGCTCACCACTGTACAGGTCGGGACTCGGTTCCTACAATGAGCAGTTCTTC. Translating gives CASSPLYRSGLGSYNEQFF. Full variable domain (rest looked up from reference TRBV18 and TRBJ2-1): NAGVMQNPRHLVRRRGQEARLRCSPMKGHSHVYWYRQLPEEGLKFMVYLQKENIIDESGMPKERFSAEFPKEGPSILRIQQVVRGDSAAYFCASSPLYRSGLGSYNEQFFGPGTRLTVL.

V usage is TRBV14 and J usage is TRBJ2-7; D is unclear. The length of the CDR3 is 13 residues. V was shortened by 3 bases and J by 2 bases, with 8 bases between the two germline ends. The germline gives CDR1 SGHDN, CDR2 FVKESK. CDR3 nucleotides: TGTGCCAGCAGCCAGGCAAGGCCCTACGAGCAGTACTTC. Encoded protein: CASSQARPYEQYF.

V gene TRBV10-1 combines with J gene TRBJ1-2, with 12 positions matching TRBD1. V shed 7 bases and J 3 bases; nucleotides not matched to a gene: 6. Germline V gives CDR1 WNHNN, CDR2 SYGVQD (reference sequence). There are 15 residues in the CDR3. CDR3 in amino acids: CASTGTGGGYYGYTF. The CDR3 nucleotides are TGCGCCAGCACCGGGACAGGGGGCGGCTACTATGGCTACACCTTC.

The rearrangement joins TRBV27 to TRBJ2-7, with D possibly being TRBD1 or TRBD2 (7 bases each). The CDR3 has 18 amino acids. V was trimmed by 3 bases and J by 6 bases, leaving 27 bases between them. Germline values: CDR1 MNHEY, CDR2 SMNVEV (reference sequence). The CDR3 spells CASSFQGSSGPGGGEQYF. CDR3 in DNA: TGTGCCAGCAGTTTTCAGGGGTCCTCAGGACCAGGGGGGGGCGAGCAGTACTTC.

Worth noting for this clone: The same CDR3 can be traced to other DNA sequences in this sample. The chain recombines TRBV7-9 with TRBJ1-2; TRBD1 is a possible D gene (5 bases). V gave up 5 bases and J gave up 8 bases, with 6 bases separating them. The CDR3 covers 10 residues. CDR1 and CDR2 from the germline V gene are SEHNR and FQNEAQ (reference sequence). CDR3 protein: CASSPGGYTF. DNA for the CDR3: TGTGCCAGCAGCCCAGGGGGCTACACCTTC. The whole variable domain, filled in from reference TRBV7-9 and TRBJ1-2, reads DTGVSQNPRHKITKRGQNVTFRCDPISEHNRLYWYRQTLGQGPEFLTYFQNEAQLEKSRLLSDRFSAERPKGSFSTLEIQRTEQGDSAMYLCASSPGGYTFGSGTRLTVV.

The chain is built from TRBV27 and TRBJ1-5; 7 bases are shared with TRBD1. The CDR3 runs 13 residues. Germline CDR1 reads MNHEY; CDR2 reads SMNVEV (reference sequence). The J segment lost 9 bases and the V segment lost 4 bases, leaving 6 bases of the junction unmatched. The CDR3 DNA follows: TGTGCCAGCAGTTGGGACAGCCTCAGGCCCCAGCATTTT. Translating it yields CASSWDSLRPQHF.